This T cell receptor (beta chain) was identified during a study of cytomegalovirus exposure and HLA in healthy donors. Looking at the study overall: In an early release, HLA-typed donors contributed tens of millions of unique TCR sequences.

Per the germline V gene, CDR1 is SGHRS and CDR2 is YFSETQ. V was clipped by 4 bases and J by 5 bases; unmatched bases: 3. The CDR3 is 13 amino acids. With respect to this clone: The antigen remains undetermined.

PCR employed 60 Vbeta and 13 Jbeta primers. Assay: immunoSEQ multiplex PCR; the TCRdb copy retains only in-frame clones and omits some. The sample has about 140,000 clones; around 90% are singletons. Study-level results: TCR beta V- and J-gene trimming, according to a later analysis, was linked to a missense DCLRE1C variant.

It was healthy bone marrow donors who served as donors. Sequenced input: PBMCs. This sequence was found in a woman between 40 and 55 years old in good health and CMV-seronegative. The chain has TRBV5-1 and TRBJ2-7; the match to TRBD2 covers 10 bases. CDR3 loop: CASSTGLANEQYF. The CDR3 DNA follows: TGCGCCAGCAGCACGGGACTAGCGAACGAGCAGTACTTC. Supplemented by reference TRBV5-1 and TRBJ2-7, the full variable domain reads KAGVTQTPRYLIKTRGQQVTLSCSPISGHRSVSWYQQTPGQGLQFLFEYFSETQRNKGNFPGRFSGRQFSNSRSEMNVSTLELGDSALYLCASSTGLANEQYFGPGTRLTVT.